The clone carrying this TCR beta chain was seen more than once but under ten times. This sample was included in a study of T-cell memory formation after mild COVID-19. Via MiXCR, TCRdb re-called the 5' RACE reads, giving one row per CDR3 protein. Of about 440,000 distinct CDR3 sequences detected, roughly 20% appear once; the ten largest clones hold roughly 8%. The V and J ends lost 0 bases and 3 bases respectively, with 10 bases between them. Germline-derived CDR1 and CDR2 are SGHRS and YFSETQ. The CDR3 has 14 amino acids. The rearrangement uses TRBV5-1 and TRBJ2-7, with D perhaps TRBD1 (5 bases). The receptor was isolated from an adult woman who had mild COVID-19 (a few samples of this study predate the infection). Cell type and time point are not known. What was sequenced was PBMCs or a T cell subset sorted from them (not recorded which). CDR3 in amino acids: CASSLEGINYEQYF. In DNA, the CDR3 is TGCGCCAGCAGCTTGGAGGGGATAAACTACGAGCAGTACTTC.